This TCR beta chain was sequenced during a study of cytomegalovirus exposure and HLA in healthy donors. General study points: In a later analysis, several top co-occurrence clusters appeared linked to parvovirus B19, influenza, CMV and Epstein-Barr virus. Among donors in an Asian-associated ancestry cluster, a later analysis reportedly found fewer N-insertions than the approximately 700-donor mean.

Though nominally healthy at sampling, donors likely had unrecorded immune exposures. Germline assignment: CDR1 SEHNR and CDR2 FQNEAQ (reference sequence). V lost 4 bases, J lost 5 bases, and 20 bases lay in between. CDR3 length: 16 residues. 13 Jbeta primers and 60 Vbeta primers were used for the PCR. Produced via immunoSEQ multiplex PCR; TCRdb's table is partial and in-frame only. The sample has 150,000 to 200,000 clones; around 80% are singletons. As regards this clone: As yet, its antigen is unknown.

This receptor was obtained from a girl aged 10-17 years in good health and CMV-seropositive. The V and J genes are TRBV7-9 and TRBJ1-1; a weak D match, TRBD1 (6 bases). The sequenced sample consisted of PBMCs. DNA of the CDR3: TGTGCCAGCAGCTGGGGGTCGAACAGGGAGGGAACTGAAGCTTTCTTT. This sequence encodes CASSWGSNREGTEAFF.